These 21 T cell receptor beta chains share one sample of origin, sequenced in a study of T cell responses to AZD1222 COVID-19 vaccine (dated by TCRdb to the early 2020s). The time point label, read with the paper, signifies: about 28 days (+/-7) after the second vaccine dose. To prepare the library, the immunoSEQ multiplex PCR assay was applied. Drawn from immuneACCESS, this table holds only the in-frame rearrangements with V and J called that TCRdb kept. Clones are partly lost; checked studies trace under half to an unresolved V gene and leave the rest unexplained. Recorded for this sample are around 170,000 clones; roughly 88% of them occurred a single time. Of the sample, 9.5% to 13% falls within the top ten clones. Sequenced here: peripheral blood, sampled 28 days after the second AZD1222 dose. These receptors were collected from an adult who received the AZD1222 COVID-19 vaccine.

The chain employs TRBV19 and TRBJ2-2, with 9 bases lining up with TRBD2. Per germline, CDR1 LNHDA and CDR2 SQIVND (reference sequence). V shed 7 bases, J shed 6 bases, and the junction held 12 bases outside the gene matches. This CDR3 region has 16 residues. The CDR3 bases are TGTGCCAGTACCCGGAGCGGGGGGCGATTTCCCGGGGAGCTGTTTTTT. Translated, it gives CASTRSGGRFPGELFF. The variable domain in full, completed from reference TRBV19 and TRBJ2-2, reads DGGITQSPKYLFRKEGQNVTLSCEQNLNHDAMYWYRQDPGQGLRLIYYSQIVNDFQKGDIAEGYSVSREKKESFPLTVTSAQKNPTAFYLCASTRSGGRFPGELFFGEGSRLTVL.

CDR3 region: CASSPGWGWNGNQPQHF. The CDR3, as DNA: TGTGCCAGCAGCCCAGGGTGGGGGTGGAATGGCAATCAGCCCCAGCATTTT. The V gene is TRBV7-9, the J gene TRBJ1-5; possible D gene TRBD1, 5 bases. Trimming left V 5 bases short and J 2 bases short, with 19 bases between. The V gene's germline CDR1 is SEHNR and CDR2 FQNEAQ (reference sequence). The CDR3 covers 17 residues. The entire variable domain, with the rest obtained from reference TRBV7-9 and TRBJ1-5, is as follows: DTGVSQNPRHKITKRGQNVTFRCDPISEHNRLYWYRQTLGQGPEFLTYFQNEAQLEKSRLLSDRFSAERPKGSFSTLEIQRTEQGDSAMYLCASSPGWGWNGNQPQHFGDGTRLSIL.

V is TRBV2 and J is TRBJ1-5; D remains ambiguous. The CDR3 has 15 amino acids. Germline values: CDR1 SNHLY, CDR2 FYNNEI. Trimming shortened V by 6 bases and J by 5 bases, and 17 bases separated the two germline ends. Here the CDR3 reads CASRVLSGGDQPQHF. In DNA, the CDR3 is TGTGCCAGCAGGGTTCTCTCAGGTGGCGATCAGCCCCAGCATTTT.

The genes are TRBV6-5 and TRBJ1-4; D unclear. Trimming stripped 3 bases from V and 4 bases from J, with 6 bases between. There are 13 residues in the CDR3. Germline V gives CDR1 MNHEY, CDR2 SVGAGI. The CDR3 sequence: CASSYAGNEKLFF. CDR3 in DNA: TGTGCCAGCAGTTATGCGGGTAATGAAAAACTGTTTTTT.

The genes are TRBV3-1 (or the pseudogene TRBV3-2) and TRBJ2-3; D not certain. Germline lookup yields CDR1 LGHDT and CDR2 YNNKEL (reference sequence). The CDR3 spans 12 residues. Deletions cut 1 base from V and 3 bases from J, with 2 bases between. The CDR3 loop is CASSQGTDTQYF. CDR3 nucleotide sequence: TGTGCCAGCAGCCAAGGAACAGATACGCAGTATTTT.

The rearrangement links TRBV5-1 to TRBJ2-3; 8 bases agree with TRBD2. Germline-derived CDR1 and CDR2 are SGHRS and YFSETQ. The CDR3 runs 15 residues. Trimming at V came to 0 bases and at J to 4 bases, leaving 4 bases not matched to a gene. The CDR3 nucleotides are TGCGCCAGCAGCTTGGACGGGACTAGGGCAGATACGCAGTATTTT. Amino acid sequence: CASSLDGTRADTQYF.

The chain combines TRBV6-5 with TRBJ1-2; TRBD1 aligns across 7 bases. Per the germline V gene, CDR1 is MNHEY and CDR2 is SVGAGI. After removal of 5 bases from V and 5 bases from J, the junction contained 11 bases not matched to a gene. This CDR3 region has 15 residues. This chain's CDR3 is CASSLQGTALYGYTF. CDR3 nucleotide sequence: TGTGCCAGCAGTCTACAGGGGACGGCACTGTATGGCTACACCTTC.

V usage is TRBV6-5 and J usage is TRBJ2-7; 7 positions match TRBD1. Germline V gene sequence: CDR1 MNHEY, CDR2 SVGAGI. This CDR3 is 13 amino acids long. J was trimmed by 5 bases and V by 6 bases; bases with no gene match: 7. Here the CDR3 reads CASSRDSYNEQYF. The CDR3 region has the DNA TGTGCCAGCAGCCGGGACAGCTATAACGAGCAGTACTTC.

This chain links TRBV4-3 with TRBJ2-4; a possible D gene is TRBD2 (5 bases). Looked up from germline, CDR1 is LGHNA and CDR2 is YSLEER. This CDR3 is built from 15 residues. Between the trimmed V and J ends, which lost 0 bases and 8 bases, there was a span of 14 bases. Here the CDR3 reads CASSQDRAPGDIQYF. The CDR3 coding sequence is TGCGCCAGCAGCCAAGATAGAGCCCCCGGGGACATTCAGTACTTC.

The chain recombines TRBV5-1 with TRBJ1-2, with D unresolved. The CDR3 has 15 amino acids. Trimming shortened V by 1 base and J by 4 bases, and 14 bases separated the two germline ends. In germline, CDR1 is SGHRS, CDR2 YFSETQ. The CDR3 spells CASSLLGGMGYGYTF. The CDR3 DNA follows: TGCGCCAGCAGCTTGCTCGGCGGTATGGGCTATGGCTACACCTTC.

This clone has only a few counts. V gene TRBV2 combines with J gene TRBJ1-2; D not certain. Trimming stripped 3 bases from V and 7 bases from J, with 15 bases between. The germline gives CDR1 SNHLY, CDR2 FYNNEI. The CDR3 loop spans 14 amino acids. CDR3 loop: CASSELGSRVGYTF. CDR3 sequence (DNA): TGTGCCAGCAGTGAGTTGGGTTCCAGAGTTGGCTACACCTTC.

The rearrangement links TRBV6-1 to TRBJ1-1; D unresolved. Trimming took 3 bases from V and 1 from J, leaving 9 bases between them. CDR1 and CDR2 from the germline V gene are MNHNS and SASEGT. The CDR3 loop spans 14 amino acids. CDR3 loop: CASSDGLPNTEAFF. The CDR3 DNA follows: TGTGCCAGCAGTGATGGACTTCCGAACACTGAAGCTTTCTTT.

This chain joins TRBV23-1 and TRBJ1-4; D gene unclear. Being an ORF, TRBV23-1 has a function that is uncertain. There are 13 residues in the CDR3. The V and J ends lost 4 bases and 6 bases respectively, with 9 bases between them. The CDR3 reads CASSPRADEKLFF. The DNA for the CDR3 is TGCGCCAGCAGTCCCCGGGCCGATGAAAAACTGTTTTTT.

This clone was picked up a small number of times. This CDR3 is also generated by other DNA sequences in the sample. The genes are TRBV3-1 (or the pseudogene TRBV3-2) and TRBJ1-2; a weak D match, TRBD1 (5 bases). Trimming left V 4 bases short and J 8 bases short, with 8 bases between. This CDR3 comprises 11 residues. Germline-derived CDR1 and CDR2 are LGHDT and YNNKEL (reference sequence). In DNA, the CDR3 is TGTGCCAGCAGCCCAGGGCGAGGCTACACCTTC. Protein product: CASSPGRGYTF.

This clone was observed a handful of times. Sequence at one end of the junction differs from germline and may be a read error. The chain is built from TRBV6-1 and TRBJ1-5; 7 positions agree with TRBD1. CDR3 length equals 15 residues. Germline CDR1 MNHNS, CDR2 SASEGT. The DNA for the CDR3 is TGTGCCAGCAGTGAATTGAGAGGGGGCAACCAGCCCCAGCATTTT. Amino acid sequence: CASSELRGGNQPQHF.

This chain connects TRBV6-1 to TRBJ2-5; 8 bases are shared with TRBD2. V shed 4 bases, J shed 1 base, and the junction held 8 bases outside the gene matches. This CDR3 has 16 amino acids. Germline loops: CDR1 MNHNS, CDR2 SASEGT. In DNA, the CDR3 is TGTGCCAGCAGTGTTGGTAGCGGGGTGATCCAAGAGACCCAGTACTTC. Amino acid sequence: CASSVGSGVIQETQYF.

The rearrangement uses TRBV7-2 and TRBJ2-1; TRBD2 aligns across 13 bases. The CDR3 has 16 residues. Looked up from germline, CDR1 is SGHTA and CDR2 is FQGNSA. V trimming: 5 bases; J trimming: 6 bases; junction bases outside the gene matches: 7. CDR3 sequence (DNA): TGTGCCAGCAGCCTTGGGACTAGCGGGGCTTTCAATGAGCAGTTCTTC. As protein: CASSLGTSGAFNEQFF. Full variable domain (rest looked up from reference TRBV7-2 and TRBJ2-1): GAGVSQSPSNKVTEKGKDVELRCDPISGHTALYWYRQSLGQGLEFLIYFQGNSAPDKSGLPSDRFSAERTGGSVSTLTIQRTQQEDSAVYLCASSLGTSGAFNEQFFGPGTRLTVL.

The genes are TRBV4-3 and TRBJ2-2, with D possibly being TRBD1 (6 bases). The CDR3 has 15 amino acids. V was trimmed by 2 bases and J by 5 bases, leaving 12 bases between them. From germline, CDR1 is LGHNA and CDR2 YSLEER. The CDR3, as DNA: TGCGCCAGCAGCCAAATCCGTGGACAGACCGGGGAGCTGTTTTTT. Translation: CASSQIRGQTGELFF.

The chain carries TRBV19 and TRBJ1-4; no reliable D call. Trimming removed 3 bases at V and 4 bases at J, with 9 bases between. CDR3 length equals 14 residues. The germline CDR1 and CDR2 sequences are LNHDA and SQIVND (reference sequence). This CDR3 reads CASSMGLINEKLFF. In DNA, the CDR3 is TGTGCCAGTAGTATGGGTCTTATTAATGAAAAACTGTTTTTT.

This sequence joins TRBV5-8 and TRBJ1-1; D call uncertain. This CDR3 has 16 amino acids. Germline values: CDR1 SGHTS, CDR2 YDEGEE. Trimming removed 9 bases at V and 3 bases at J, with 24 bases between. The CDR3 here is CATSRSLGMEHTEAFF. Written as DNA, the CDR3 is TGTGCCACAAGTAGGAGCCTGGGGATGGAACACACTGAAGCTTTCTTT.

The V call is TRBV7-2, the J call TRBJ2-1, with D possibly matching TRBD2 (5 bases). The CDR3 is made up of 17 amino acids. Trimming took 5 bases from V and 2 from J, leaving 19 bases between them. Germline values: CDR1 SGHTA, CDR2 FQGNSA. The DNA for the CDR3 is TGTGCCAGCAGCAACACATTACCCCGGGGAGCCTACAATGAGCAGTTCTTC. This gives the protein CASSNTLPRGAYNEQFF.